This T cell receptor beta chain was retrieved from a study of response to subunit inactivated influenza vaccine. Study-level results: The authors put forward the suggestion that each seasonal influenza vaccination may bring in only a limited number of new T cells.

Comment on this clonotype: Antigen specificity is unknown.

V lost 1 base and J 4 bases, leaving 13 bases between the germline ends. The germline CDR1 and CDR2 sequences are SEHNR and FQNEAQ (reference sequence). The CDR3 is 15 residues long. In TCRdb, the RT-PCR reads were re-called with MiXCR into one record per CDR3 protein. The sample contains under 800,000 distinct CDR3 sequences, about 15% of which appear only once. This receptor was taken from a man between 45 and 60 years old who received an inactivated influenza vaccine. This chain connects TRBV7-9 to TRBJ1-2, with TRBD1 as a possible D gene (5 bases). The sequences come from PBMCs from blood, collected around 15 days before vaccination. CDR3 amino acids: CASSLGPGLTYGYTF. Here the CDR3 DNA reads TGTGCCAGCAGCTTAGGTCCGGGACTGACCTATGGCTACACCTTC.